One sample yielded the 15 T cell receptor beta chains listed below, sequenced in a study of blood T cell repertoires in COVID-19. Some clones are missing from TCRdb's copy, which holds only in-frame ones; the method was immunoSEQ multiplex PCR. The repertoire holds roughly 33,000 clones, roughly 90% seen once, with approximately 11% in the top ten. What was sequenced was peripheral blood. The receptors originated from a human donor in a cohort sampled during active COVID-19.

This chain's CDR3 is CASSFSGTGNSPLHF. CDR3 bases: TGTGCCAGCAGTTTTTCCGGGACAGGAAATTCACCCCTCCACTTT. V gene TRBV28 combines with J gene TRBJ1-6; 8 nucleotides align to TRBD1. The CDR3 has 15 amino acids. The germline gives CDR1 MDHEN, CDR2 SYDVKM. V lost 3 bases and J lost 7; bases outside the gene matches: 5.

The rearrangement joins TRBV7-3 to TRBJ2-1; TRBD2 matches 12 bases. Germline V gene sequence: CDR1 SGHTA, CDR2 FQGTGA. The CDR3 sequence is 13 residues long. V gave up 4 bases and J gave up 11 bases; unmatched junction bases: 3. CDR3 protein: CASSSGLAGKQFF. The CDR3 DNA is TGTGCCAGCAGCTCGGGACTAGCGGGCAAGCAGTTCTTC. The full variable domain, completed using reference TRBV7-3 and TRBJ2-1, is GAGVSQTPSNKVTEKGKYVELRCDPISGHTALYWYRQSLGQGPEFLIYFQGTGAADDSGLPNDRFFAVRPEGSVSTLKIQRTERGDSAVYLCASSSGLAGKQFFGPGTRLTVL.

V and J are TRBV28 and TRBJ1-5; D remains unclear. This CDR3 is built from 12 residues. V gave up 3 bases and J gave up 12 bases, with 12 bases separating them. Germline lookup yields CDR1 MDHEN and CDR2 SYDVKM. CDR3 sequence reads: CASSLVDSDQHF. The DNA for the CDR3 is TGTGCCAGCAGTTTGGTGGACTCGGACCAGCATTTT.

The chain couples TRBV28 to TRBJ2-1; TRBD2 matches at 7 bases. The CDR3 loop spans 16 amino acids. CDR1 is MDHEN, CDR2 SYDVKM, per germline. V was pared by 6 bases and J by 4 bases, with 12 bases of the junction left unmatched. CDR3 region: CASSSTSAPNYNEQFF. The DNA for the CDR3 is TGTGCCAGCAGCTCCACTAGCGCGCCTAATTACAATGAGCAGTTCTTC. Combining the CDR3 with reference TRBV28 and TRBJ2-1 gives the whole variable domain DVKVTQSSRYLVKRTGEKVFLECVQDMDHENMFWYRQDPGLGLRLIYFSYDVKMKEKGDIPEGYSVSREKKERFSLILESASTNQTSMYLCASSSTSAPNYNEQFFGPGTRLTVL.

The CDR3 region is CASSLRSGQGSSGANVLTF. As DNA, the CDR3 is TGCGCCAGCAGCTTAAGATCGGGACAGGGTTCCTCTGGGGCCAACGTCCTGACTTTC. The chain carries TRBV5-1 and TRBJ2-6; 9 positions match TRBD1. Trimming cost V 2 bases and J 0 bases; bases outside gene matches: 9. Germline loops: CDR1 SGHRS, CDR2 YFSETQ. The CDR3 length is 19 residues.

The CDR3 loop is CASKRVGAIHEQYF. As DNA, the CDR3 is TGTGCCAGCAAACGAGTGGGAGCAATCCACGAGCAGTACTTC. The chain has TRBV27 and TRBJ2-7; perhaps TRBD2 as D (5 bases). The CDR3 is 14 amino acids. Germline lookup yields CDR1 MNHEY and CDR2 SMNVEV (reference sequence). V gave up 7 bases and J gave up 5 bases, with 18 bases separating them.

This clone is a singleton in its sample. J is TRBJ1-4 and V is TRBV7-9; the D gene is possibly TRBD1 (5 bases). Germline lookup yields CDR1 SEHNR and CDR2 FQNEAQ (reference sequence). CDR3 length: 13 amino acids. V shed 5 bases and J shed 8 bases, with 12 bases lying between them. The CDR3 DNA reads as TGTGCCAGCAGCCCGGGAGGGGAGGAAAAACTGTTTTTT. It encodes CASSPGGEEKLFF.

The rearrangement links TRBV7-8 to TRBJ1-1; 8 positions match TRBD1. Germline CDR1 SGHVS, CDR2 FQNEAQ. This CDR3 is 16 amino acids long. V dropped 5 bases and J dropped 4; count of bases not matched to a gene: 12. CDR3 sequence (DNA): TGTGCCAGCAGCCATAGACGGACAGGGCCGGGCACTGAAGCTTTCTTT. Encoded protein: CASSHRRTGPGTEAFF.

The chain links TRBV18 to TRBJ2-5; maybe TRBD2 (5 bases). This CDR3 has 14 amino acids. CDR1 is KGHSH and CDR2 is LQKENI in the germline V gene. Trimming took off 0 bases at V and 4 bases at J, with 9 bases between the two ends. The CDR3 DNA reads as TGTGCCAGCTCACCACCGGGTCGGGGAGAGACCCAGTACTTC. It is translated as CASSPPGRGETQYF. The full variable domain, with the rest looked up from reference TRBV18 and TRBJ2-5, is NAGVMQNPRHLVRRRGQEARLRCSPMKGHSHVYWYRQLPEEGLKFMVYLQKENIIDESGMPKERFSAEFPKEGPSILRIQQVVRGDSAAYFCASSPPGRGETQYFGPGTRLLVL.

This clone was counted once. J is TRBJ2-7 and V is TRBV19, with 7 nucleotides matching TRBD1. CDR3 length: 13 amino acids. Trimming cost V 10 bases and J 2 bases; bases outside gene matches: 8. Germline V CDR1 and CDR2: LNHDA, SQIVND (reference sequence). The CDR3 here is CATFDQGAYEQYF. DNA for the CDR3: TGTGCCACCTTCGACCAGGGGGCCTACGAGCAGTACTTC.

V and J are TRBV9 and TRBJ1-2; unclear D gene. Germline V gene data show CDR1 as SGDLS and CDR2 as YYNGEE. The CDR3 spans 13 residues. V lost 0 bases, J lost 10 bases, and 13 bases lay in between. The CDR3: CASSVGGHPSYTF. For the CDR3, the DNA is TGTGCCAGCAGCGTAGGTGGCCATCCCTCCTACACCTTC.

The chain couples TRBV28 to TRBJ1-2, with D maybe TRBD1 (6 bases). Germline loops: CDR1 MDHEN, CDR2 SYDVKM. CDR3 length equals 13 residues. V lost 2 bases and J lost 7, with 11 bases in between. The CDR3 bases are TGTGCCAGCAGTTTAGGGGGGGGGCCTGGCTACACCTTC. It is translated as CASSLGGGPGYTF.

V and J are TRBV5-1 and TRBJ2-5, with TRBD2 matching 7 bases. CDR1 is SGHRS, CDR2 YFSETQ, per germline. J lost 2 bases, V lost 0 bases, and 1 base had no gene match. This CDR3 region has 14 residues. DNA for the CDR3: TGCGCCAGCAGCTTGGCCGGGGGGCAAGAGACCCAGTACTTC. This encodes CASSLAGGQETQYF.

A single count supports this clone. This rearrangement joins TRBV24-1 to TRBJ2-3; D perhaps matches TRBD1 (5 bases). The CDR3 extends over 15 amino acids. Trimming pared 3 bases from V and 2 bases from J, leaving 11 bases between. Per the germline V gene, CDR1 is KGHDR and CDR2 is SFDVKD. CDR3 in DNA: TGTGCCACCAGTGATCCCTGGGGCGACACAGATACGCAGTATTTT. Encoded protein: CATSDPWGDTDTQYF.

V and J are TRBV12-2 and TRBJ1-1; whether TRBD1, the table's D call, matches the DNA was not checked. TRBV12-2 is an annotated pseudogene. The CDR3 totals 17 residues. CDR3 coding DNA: TGTGCAAGTCGCTTATTACCGGGACAGGGGGAAAGGGGTGAAGCTTTCTTT. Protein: CASRLLPGQGERGEAFF.